This T cell receptor beta chain was sequenced during a study of graft-versus-host responses after intestinal transplantation. As regards this clone: The antigen remains unidentified.

Assay used: immunoSEQ multiplex PCR; TCRdb lists only in-frame clones, some missing. The sample records around 15,000 clones, 65% to 85% being singletons. The germline V gene encodes CDR1 SGDLS and CDR2 YYNGEE. The CDR3 is 15 amino acids. Trimming pared 0 bases from V and 5 bases from J, leaving 14 bases between. Study-level findings and limits: Peak GvH clone levels in circulation were associated with early post-transplant HvG declines.

Graft tissue processing released intraepithelial and lamina propria lymphocytes. The sample in question was ileum tissue, obtained roughly 460 days after intestinal transplant. The J gene is TRBJ1-2, the V gene TRBV9, with D maybe TRBD1 (6 bases). The receptor's source is a human patient who received an intestinal transplant, so some T cells may come from the graft donor. CDR3 amino acids: CASSVDGGARYGYTF. CDR3 sequence (DNA): TGTGCCAGCAGCGTAGATGGGGGCGCGAGGTATGGCTACACCTTC.